These 17 T cell receptor beta chains share one sample of origin, sequenced in a study of molecular identifiers for immune sequencing clone quantification. MiXCR, run by TCRdb on the PCR reads, gives a single entry per CDR3 protein. In the table there are some 680,000 distinct CDR3 sequences, roughly 27% of which are singletons. The sequenced material came from naive CD8+ T cells from blood, with Jurkat cell RNA spiked in. The subset denotes: FACS-sorted CD8+CD4-CCR7+CD45RA+ naive T cells. The receptors originated from a human donor in good health. Some libraries in this study had Jurkat cell RNA spiked in.

This clonotype was observed a few times. V and J are TRBV20-1 and TRBJ1-2; 9 bases are a match to TRBD1. Trimming at V came to 6 bases and at J to 12 bases, leaving 20 bases not matched to a gene. The germline gives CDR1 DFQATT, CDR2 SNEGSKA (reference sequence). This CDR3 comprises 15 residues. The CDR3 DNA reads as TGCAGTGCAGAAAGCGGTCCGGGACAGGGACCCCCCGACACCTTC. Amino acids: CSAESGPGQGPPDTF.

This clonotype was counted ten times or more. This chain joins TRBV29-1 and TRBJ2-2; D remains ambiguous. V lost 0 bases and J lost 0, with 5 bases in between. Germline V gene data show CDR1 as SQVTM and CDR2 as ANQGSEA. The CDR3 spans 14 residues. CDR3 loop: CSVEDPPNTGELFF. CDR3 in DNA: TGCAGCGTTGAAGATCCGCCGAACACCGGGGAGCTGTTTTTT.

The sample holds a few counts of this clonotype. The chain joins TRBV6-2 or TRBV6-3 to TRBJ2-6; 10 bases agree with TRBD1. The CDR3 is 18 amino acids. CDR1 is MNHEY and CDR2 is SVGEGT in the germline V gene. The V segment lost 4 bases and the J segment 2 bases; nucleotides outside the gene matches: 8. CDR3 amino acids: CASSFRDRGRPGANVLTF. In DNA form, the CDR3 reads TGTGCCAGCAGTTTTCGGGACAGGGGAAGGCCTGGGGCCAACGTCCTGACTTTC.

A word on this clonotype: A much bigger clone sits one base away, suggesting this may be a read error. CDR3 loop: CASSEGRGSYNTPLHF. As DNA, the CDR3 is TGTGCCAGCAGTGAAGGACGGGGCTCCTATAATACACCCCTCCACTTT. The J gene is TRBJ1-6, the V gene TRBV6-1, with D perhaps matching TRBD1 (5 bases). Germline values: CDR1 MNHNS, CDR2 SASEGT. The length of the CDR3 is 16 residues.

This clonotype occurred a few times. J is TRBJ1-4 and V is TRBV2; 7 bases fit TRBD1. The V gene's germline CDR1 is SNHLY and CDR2 FYNNEI. The CDR3 runs 17 residues. V lost 2 bases to trimming and J lost 2 bases; unmatched junction nucleotides: 8. The chain's CDR3 is CASSEWGGGPTNEKLFF. CDR3 nucleotide sequence: TGTGCCAGCAGTGAATGGGGAGGGGGCCCTACTAATGAAAAACTGTTTTTT.

This clonotype was detected ten times or more. This chain uses TRBV19 with TRBJ1-5; 9 bases match TRBD1. The CDR3 sequence is 15 residues long. With V trimmed by 6 bases and J by 2 bases, 5 bases remained unmatched. CDR1 and CDR2 from the germline V gene are LNHDA and SQIVND (reference sequence). DNA of the CDR3: TGTGCCAGTAGACCCACAGGGGGCGGCAATCAGCCCCAGCATTTT. Its protein product is CASRPTGGGNQPQHF.

The gene calls are TRBV7-9 and TRBJ2-7, with D possibly matching TRBD2 (6 bases). Germline lookup yields CDR1 SEHNR and CDR2 FQNEAQ (reference sequence). CDR3 size: 16 residues. Between the trimmed V and J ends, which lost 4 bases and 2 bases, there was a span of 18 bases. This CDR3 reads CASSSSPRDTAYEQYF. The CDR3, as DNA: TGTGCCAGCAGCTCGTCTCCGCGGGATACAGCCTACGAGCAGTACTTC.

This clonotype has a handful of counts. The genes are TRBV30 and TRBJ2-3; D gene unclear. CDR3 length: 12 residues. The germline V gene has CDR1 GTSNPN and CDR2 SVGIG (reference sequence). V lost 6 bases, J lost 5 bases, and 12 bases lay in between. CDR3 bases: TGTGCCTGCACTTCATCGATAGATACGCAGTATTTT. This gives the protein CACTSSIDTQYF.

Here the CDR3 reads CASSLGRQTVPFF. The CDR3 nucleotides read TGTGCCAGCAGTTTGGGGCGGCAAACCGTCCCTTTCTTT. This chain connects TRBV27 to TRBJ1-1; D may be TRBD1 (5 bases). The V end lost 3 bases, the J end lost 12 bases, and 17 bases lay between the germline ends. This CDR3 spans 13 amino acids. Germline lookup yields CDR1 MNHEY and CDR2 SMNVEV (reference sequence).

The chain recombines TRBV6-1 with TRBJ2-7; D is ambiguous. There are 15 residues in the CDR3. Germline values: CDR1 MNHNS, CDR2 SASEGT. Trimming removed 2 bases from V and 3 bases from J, with 14 bases in between. CDR3 amino acids: CASSERSVRYYEQYF. The DNA for the CDR3 is TGTGCCAGCAGTGAACGGTCGGTCCGTTACTACGAGCAGTACTTC.

This clonotype came up many times. V is TRBV29-1 and J is TRBJ2-6; the D gene is possibly TRBD1 (6 bases). V shed 1 base and J shed 1 base, with 11 bases lying between them. Germline V gives CDR1 SQVTM, CDR2 ANQGSEA. CDR3 size: 16 residues. CDR3 in amino acids: CSVEGTEESGANVLTF. The CDR3 DNA reads TGCAGCGTTGAAGGGACAGAAGAGTCTGGGGCCAACGTCCTGACTTTC.

Regarding this clonotype: This may be a read error: a much more frequent sequence differs by one nucleotide. The V call is TRBV7-3, the J call TRBJ2-5, with D possibly matching TRBD2 (6 bases). Trimming pared 8 bases from V and 4 bases from J, leaving 14 bases between. CDR1 and CDR2 (germline): SGHTA, FQGTGA. The CDR3 runs 13 residues. The CDR3 protein is CASGPSVGETQYF. CDR3 sequence (DNA): TGTGCCAGCGGGCCTAGCGTTGGAGAGACCCAGTACTTC.

A remark on this clonotype: Being one base from a much bigger clone, this may be a read error. J is TRBJ2-3 and V is TRBV4-3; 7 nucleotides match TRBD1. Germline CDR1 is LGHNA and CDR2 is YSLEER. This CDR3 comprises 16 residues. CDR3 region: CASSQDRLGGTDMQYF. DNA of the CDR3: TGCGCCAGCAGCCAAGACAGGCTAGGGGGCACAGATATGCAGTATTTT.

Ten or more counts support this clonotype. The V call is TRBV6-5, the J call TRBJ2-3; no definite D call. Trimming stripped 6 bases from V and 0 bases from J, with 7 bases between. Germline CDR1 and CDR2: MNHEY and SVGAGI. The length of the CDR3 is 13 residues. Written as DNA, the CDR3 is TGTGCCAGCAGCGACACTAGCACAGATACGCAGTATTTT. Translated, it gives CASSDTSTDTQYF.

This clonotype was counted at least ten times. The chain recombines TRBV18 with TRBJ1-1; possible D gene TRBD1, 5 bases. The germline CDR1 and CDR2 sequences are KGHSH and LQKENI. This CDR3 is built from 15 residues. Trimming shortened V by 2 bases and J by 3 bases, and 13 bases separated the two germline ends. CDR3 protein: CASSPSWGEDTEAFF. Here the CDR3 DNA reads TGTGCCAGCTCACCATCATGGGGGGAGGACACTGAAGCTTTCTTT.

About this clonotype: A junction end diverges from the germline sequence, so it may reflect a read error. The chain combines TRBV4-3 with TRBJ2-3; D is possibly TRBD1 (6 bases). Looked up from germline, CDR1 is LGHNA and CDR2 is YSLEER. CDR3 length equals 16 residues. The CDR3 sequence is CAGSQAYTDPTGTQYF. CDR3 in DNA: TGCGCCGGCAGCCAAGCTTACACGGACCCGACAGGTACGCAGTATTTT.

This clonotype was counted between two and nine times. V and J are TRBV6-6 and TRBJ2-7; D is possibly TRBD2 (5 bases). The CDR3 loop spans 13 amino acids. Looked up from germline, CDR1 is MNHNY and CDR2 is SVGAGI (reference sequence). With 0 bases removed from V and 6 bases from J, the gap between germline ends came to 9 bases. The CDR3 sequence: CASSYSREPEQYF. In DNA, the CDR3 is TGTGCCAGCAGTTACTCTCGGGAACCCGAGCAGTACTTC.